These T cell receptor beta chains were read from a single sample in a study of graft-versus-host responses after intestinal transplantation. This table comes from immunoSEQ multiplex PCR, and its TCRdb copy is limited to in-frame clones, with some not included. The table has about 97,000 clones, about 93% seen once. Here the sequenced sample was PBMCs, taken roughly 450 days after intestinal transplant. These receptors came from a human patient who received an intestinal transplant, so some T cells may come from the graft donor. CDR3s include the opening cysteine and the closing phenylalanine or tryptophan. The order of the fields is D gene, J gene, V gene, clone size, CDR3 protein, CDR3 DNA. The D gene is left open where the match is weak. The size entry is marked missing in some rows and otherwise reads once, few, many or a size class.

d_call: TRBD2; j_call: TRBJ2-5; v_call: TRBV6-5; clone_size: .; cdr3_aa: CASSYSGGLRTQYF; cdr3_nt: TGTGCCAGCAGTTACTCGGGGGGGTTGCGGACCCAGTACTTC
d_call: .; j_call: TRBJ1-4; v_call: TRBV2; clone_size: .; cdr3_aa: CASSESGGWGEKLFF; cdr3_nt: TGTGCCAGCAGTGAATCGGGGGGATGGGGTGAAAAACTGTTTTTT
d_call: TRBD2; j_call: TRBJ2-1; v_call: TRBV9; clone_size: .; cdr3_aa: CASSPTGGSGDSEQFF; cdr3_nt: TGTGCCAGCAGCCCAACCGGAGGTAGCGGGGATTCTGAGCAGTTCTTC
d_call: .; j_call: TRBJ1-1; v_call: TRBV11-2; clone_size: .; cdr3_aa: CASSLGGPEAFF; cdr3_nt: TGTGCCAGCAGCTTGGGGGGGCCAGAAGCTTTCTTT
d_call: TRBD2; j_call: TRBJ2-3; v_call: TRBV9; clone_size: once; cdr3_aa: CASSGTSGAGTTDTQYF; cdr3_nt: TGTGCCAGCAGCGGTACGTCGGGAGCGGGGACCACAGATACGCAGTATTTT
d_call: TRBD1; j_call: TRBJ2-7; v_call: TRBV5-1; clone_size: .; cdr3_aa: CASSWEGQGAGEQYF; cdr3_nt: TGCGCCAGCAGCTGGGAGGGACAGGGGGCCGGCGAGCAGTACTTC
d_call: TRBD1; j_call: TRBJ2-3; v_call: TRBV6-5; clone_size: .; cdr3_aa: CASSYSQGAGTDTQYF; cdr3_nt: TGTGCCAGCAGTTACTCGCAGGGGGCGGGCACAGATACGCAGTATTTT
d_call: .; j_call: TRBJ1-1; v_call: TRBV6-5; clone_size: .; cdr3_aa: CASSYGDPRSTEAFF; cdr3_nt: TGTGCCAGCAGTTACGGGGACCCAAGGAGCACTGAAGCTTTCTTT
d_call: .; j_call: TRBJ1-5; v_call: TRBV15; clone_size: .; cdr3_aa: CATSRDRGSNQPQHF; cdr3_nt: TGTGCCACCAGCAGAGATCGGGGGAGCAATCAGCCCCAGCATTTT
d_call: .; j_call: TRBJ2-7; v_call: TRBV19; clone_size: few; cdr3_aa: CASTPRGQRYEQYF; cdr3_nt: TGTGCCAGTACCCCCCGGGGCCAGCGGTACGAGCAGTACTTC
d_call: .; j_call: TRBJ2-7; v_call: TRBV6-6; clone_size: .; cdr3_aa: CASSRRTGPTVYEQYF; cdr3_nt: TGTGCCAGCAGTCGACGGACTGGTCCAACCGTCTACGAGCAGTACTTC
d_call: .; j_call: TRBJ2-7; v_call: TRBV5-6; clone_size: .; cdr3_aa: CASSSGGEQYF; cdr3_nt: TGTGCCAGCAGCTCCGGGGGCGAGCAGTACTTC
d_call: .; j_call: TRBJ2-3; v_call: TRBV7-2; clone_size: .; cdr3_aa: CASSLGDVDTQYF; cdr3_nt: TGTGCCAGCAGCTTAGGGGACGTCGATACGCAGTATTTT
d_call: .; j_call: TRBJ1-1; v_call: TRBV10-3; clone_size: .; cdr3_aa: CAITVGTGGNTEAFF; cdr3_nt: TGTGCCATCACCGTAGGGACCGGGGGGAACACTGAAGCTTTCTTT